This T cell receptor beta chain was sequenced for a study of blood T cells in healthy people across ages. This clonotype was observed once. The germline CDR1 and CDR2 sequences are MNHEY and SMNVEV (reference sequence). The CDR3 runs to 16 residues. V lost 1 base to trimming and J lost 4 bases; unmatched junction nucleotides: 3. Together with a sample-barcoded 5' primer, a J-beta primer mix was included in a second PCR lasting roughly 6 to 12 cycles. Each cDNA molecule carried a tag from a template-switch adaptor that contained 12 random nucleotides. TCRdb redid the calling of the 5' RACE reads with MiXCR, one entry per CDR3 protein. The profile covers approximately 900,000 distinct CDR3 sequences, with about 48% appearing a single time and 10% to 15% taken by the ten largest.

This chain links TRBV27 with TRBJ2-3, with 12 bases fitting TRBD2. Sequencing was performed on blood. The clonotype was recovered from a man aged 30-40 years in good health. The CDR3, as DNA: TGTGCCAGCAGTTTATGGACTAGCGGGGTCGCAGATACGCAGTATTTT. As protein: CASSLWTSGVADTQYF.